This T cell receptor beta chain was identified in a study of T cell changes during pregnancy in multiple sclerosis. Sequencing was performed with immunoSEQ multiplex PCR; in TCRdb, only in-frame clones are kept and a portion is missing. Of 25,000 to 35,000 clones listed, approximately 90% are singletons. This clonotype originated in a female donor with multiple sclerosis, enrolled in a pregnancy study. The sequences come from CD8+ T cells from peripheral blood mononuclear cells, collected in the first trimester of pregnancy.

CDR3: CAWSGPGTSGGRGYSDTQYF. CDR3 DNA sequence: TGTGCCTGGAGTGGTCCAGGGACTAGCGGGGGCAGAGGGTATTCAGATACGCAGTATTTT. The chain has TRBV30 and TRBJ2-3; 14 bases align to TRBD2. Germline loops: CDR1 GTSNPN, CDR2 SVGIG (reference sequence). This CDR3 has 20 residues. Trimming cost V 1 base and J 4 bases; bases outside gene matches: 16. Drawing the rest from reference TRBV30 and TRBJ2-3, the complete variable domain is SQTIHQWPATLVQPVGSPLSLECTVEGTSNPNLYWYRQAAGRGLQLLFYSVGIGQISSEVPQNLSASRPQDRQFILSSKKLLLSDSGFYLCAWSGPGTSGGRGYSDTQYFGPGTRLTVL.